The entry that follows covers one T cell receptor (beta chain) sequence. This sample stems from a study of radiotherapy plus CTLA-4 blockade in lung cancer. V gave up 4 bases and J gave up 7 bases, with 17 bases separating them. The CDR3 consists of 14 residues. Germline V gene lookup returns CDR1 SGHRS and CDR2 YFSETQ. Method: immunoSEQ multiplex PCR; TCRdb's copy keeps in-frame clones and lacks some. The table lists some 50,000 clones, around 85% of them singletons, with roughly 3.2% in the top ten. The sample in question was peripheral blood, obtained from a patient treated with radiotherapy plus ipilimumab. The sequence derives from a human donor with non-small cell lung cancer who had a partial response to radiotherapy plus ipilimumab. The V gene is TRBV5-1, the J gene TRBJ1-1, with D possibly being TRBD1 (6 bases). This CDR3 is CASSGGGPTGEAFF. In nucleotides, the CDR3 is TGCGCCAGCAGCGGGGGTGGGCCGACAGGTGAAGCTTTCTTT.